These T cell receptor beta chains were read from a single sample in a study of molecular identifiers for immune sequencing clone quantification. TCRdb recomputed calls from the PCR reads with MiXCR, one row per CDR3 protein. The sample shows 20,000 or so distinct CDR3 sequences, about a fifth of them seen only once. Sequenced sample: naive CD8+ T cells from blood, with Jurkat cell RNA spiked in. The receptors were sampled from a human donor in good health. Some libraries in this study had Jurkat cell RNA spiked in. Each CDR3 is given with its conserved first and last residue. Part of the rows lack a size; the others show once, few, many or a class for expanded clones.

len: 15; v_gene: TRBV7-9; abundance: few; CDR3aa: CASSRRPTDDNEQFF
len: 14; v_gene: TRBV12-3/TRBV12-4; abundance: once; CDR3aa: CASSEDRGADTQYF
len: 15; v_gene: TRBV7-9; abundance: many; CDR3aa: CASSFFPRGQETQYF
len: 14; v_gene: TRBV6-2/TRBV6-3; abundance: NA; CDR3aa: CASTLFAGVQPQHF
len: 12; v_gene: TRBV7-9; abundance: many; CDR3aa: CASSLGGDEQFF
len: 15; v_gene: TRBV25-1; abundance: many; CDR3aa: CASSEGIYSNQPQHF
len: 15; v_gene: TRBV4-3; abundance: many; CDR3aa: CASSQDSQLNSPLHF
len: 16; v_gene: TRBV5-6; abundance: many; CDR3aa: CASSKGTGSLAGELFF
len: 18; v_gene: TRBV28; abundance: many; CDR3aa: CASTPGTSGRMNTGELFF
len: 15; v_gene: TRBV7-9; abundance: medium-sized; CDR3aa: CASSPAELSYNEQFF
len: 17; v_gene: TRBV4-2; abundance: few; CDR3aa: CASSQDLVAARTDTQYF
len: 12; v_gene: TRBV28; abundance: few; CDR3aa: CASSWTSGREFF
len: 15; v_gene: TRBV10-2; abundance: medium-sized; CDR3aa: CASSDPRTAFTEAFF
len: 13; v_gene: TRBV20-1; abundance: many; CDR3aa: CSARRTPDWELFF
len: 13; v_gene: TRBV12-3/TRBV12-4; abundance: many; CDR3aa: CASTWTGGQPQHF
len: 15; v_gene: TRBV6-5; abundance: NA; CDR3aa: CASSYGTSLYNEQFF
len: 11; v_gene: TRBV11-2; abundance: NA; CDR3aa: CASTENTEAFF
len: 14; v_gene: TRBV5-6; abundance: few; CDR3aa: CASSFGRGGQPQHF
len: 15; v_gene: TRBV7-8; abundance: few; CDR3aa: CASSNRDRVGNEQFF
len: 15; v_gene: TRBV7-9; abundance: NA; CDR3aa: CASRTLMGTTDTQYF
len: 15; v_gene: TRBV10-3; abundance: many; CDR3aa: CAITESGTSKNEQFF
len: 13; v_gene: TRBV18; abundance: many; CDR3aa: CASSPVNADTQYF
len: 12; v_gene: TRBV12-3/TRBV12-4; abundance: many; CDR3aa: CASSGDGGGQYF
len: 15; v_gene: TRBV9; abundance: NA; CDR3aa: CASSVSGTPTDTQYF
len: 16; v_gene: TRBV28; abundance: NA; CDR3aa: CASSLPAGGLSYEQYF
len: 12; v_gene: TRBV5-1; abundance: many; CDR3aa: CASRDREETQYF
len: 15; v_gene: TRBV9; abundance: few; CDR3aa: CASSVAGLPPEEQFF
len: 11; v_gene: TRBV10-3; abundance: NA; CDR3aa: CAISVYNEQFF
len: 13; v_gene: TRBV27; abundance: few; CDR3aa: CASTPGAGYGYTF
len: 13; v_gene: TRBV5-6; abundance: many; CDR3aa: CASSLYSSYEQYF
len: 14; v_gene: TRBV2; abundance: NA; CDR3aa: CASSPGPTAYEQYF
len: 19; v_gene: TRBV27; abundance: many; CDR3aa: CASSLGAGSRVSSYNEQFF
len: 15; v_gene: TRBV28; abundance: many; CDR3aa: CASSSTTSVNNEQFF
len: 15; v_gene: TRBV6-5; abundance: many; CDR3aa: CASQALAGGTYEQYF
len: 12; v_gene: TRBV10-3; abundance: few; CDR3aa: CAISASGYEQFF
len: 13; v_gene: TRBV7-9; abundance: medium-sized; CDR3aa: CATQGSSNQPQHF
len: 14; v_gene: TRBV7-9; abundance: many; CDR3aa: CASSPTGRSYGYTF
len: 13; v_gene: TRBV2; abundance: many; CDR3aa: CASQNYNSYEQYF
len: 14; v_gene: TRBV5-1; abundance: many; CDR3aa: CASSLLDRYGEQFF
len: 12; v_gene: TRBV6-2/TRBV6-3; abundance: many; CDR3aa: CASGDNSYEQYF
len: 16; v_gene: TRBV28; abundance: many; CDR3aa: CASRPPGLAGAYEQYF
len: 13; v_gene: TRBV5-1; abundance: NA; CDR3aa: CASADTSYNEQFF
len: 15; v_gene: TRBV27; abundance: NA; CDR3aa: CASRTGLGRTGELFF
len: 14; v_gene: TRBV18; abundance: NA; CDR3aa: CACSPPVDIHEQYF
len: 13; v_gene: TRBV10-3; abundance: many; CDR3aa: CAITRDSTGELFF
len: 15; v_gene: TRBV29-1; abundance: NA; CDR3aa: CSVESRGIGSYEQYF
len: 15; v_gene: TRBV20-1; abundance: NA; CDR3aa: CSARSSRIEGHEQYF
len: 14; v_gene: TRBV4-3; abundance: medium-sized; CDR3aa: CASSQLEGTGELFF
len: 13; v_gene: TRBV7-3; abundance: many; CDR3aa: CASSFTGPGELFF
len: 16; v_gene: TRBV25-1; abundance: medium-sized; CDR3aa: CASSGGQGATNQPQHF
len: 16; v_gene: TRBV28; abundance: few; CDR3aa: CASSHLRTGVSYEQYF
len: 13; v_gene: TRBV29-1; abundance: NA; CDR3aa: CSVVGLVKNEQFF
len: 13; v_gene: TRBV5-6; abundance: many; CDR3aa: CASSAGVPIEQYF
len: 15; v_gene: TRBV11-2; abundance: many; CDR3aa: CASSTRQDLHTEAFF